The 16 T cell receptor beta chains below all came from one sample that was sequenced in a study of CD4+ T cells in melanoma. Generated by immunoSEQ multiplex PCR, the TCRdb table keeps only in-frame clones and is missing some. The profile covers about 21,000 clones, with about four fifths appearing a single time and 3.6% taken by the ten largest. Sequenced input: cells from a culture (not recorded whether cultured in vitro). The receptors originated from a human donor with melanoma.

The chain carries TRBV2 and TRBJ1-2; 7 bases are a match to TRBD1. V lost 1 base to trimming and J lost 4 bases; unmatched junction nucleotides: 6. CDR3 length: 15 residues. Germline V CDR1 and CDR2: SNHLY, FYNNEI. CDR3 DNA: TGTGCCAGCAGTGAAGATTACCAGGGGGGCTATGGCTACACCTTC. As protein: CASSEDYQGGYGYTF.

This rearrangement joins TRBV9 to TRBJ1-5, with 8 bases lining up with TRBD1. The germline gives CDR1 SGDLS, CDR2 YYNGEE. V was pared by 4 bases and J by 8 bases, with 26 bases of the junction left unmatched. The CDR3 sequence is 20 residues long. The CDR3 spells CASSPRRTGCSDTPKEPQHF. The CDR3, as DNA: TGTGCCAGCAGCCCAAGAAGGACAGGGTGTTCGGACACCCCTAAAGAGCCCCAGCATTTT.

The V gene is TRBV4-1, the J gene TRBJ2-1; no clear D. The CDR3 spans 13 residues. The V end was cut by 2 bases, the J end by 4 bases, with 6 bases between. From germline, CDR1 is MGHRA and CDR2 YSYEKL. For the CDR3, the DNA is TGCGCCAGCAGCCAAAGCAGGTACAATGAGCAGTTCTTC. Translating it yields CASSQSRYNEQFF.

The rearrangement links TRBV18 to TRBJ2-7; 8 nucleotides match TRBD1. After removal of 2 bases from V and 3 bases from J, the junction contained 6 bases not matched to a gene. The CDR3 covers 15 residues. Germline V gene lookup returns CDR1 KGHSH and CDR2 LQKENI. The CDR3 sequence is CASSPRQGPGYEQYF. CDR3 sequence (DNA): TGTGCCAGCTCACCAAGACAGGGGCCAGGCTACGAGCAGTACTTC. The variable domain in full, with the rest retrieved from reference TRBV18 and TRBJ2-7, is NAGVMQNPRHLVRRRGQEARLRCSPMKGHSHVYWYRQLPEEGLKFMVYLQKENIIDESGMPKERFSAEFPKEGPSILRIQQVVRGDSAAYFCASSPRQGPGYEQYFGPGTRLTVT.

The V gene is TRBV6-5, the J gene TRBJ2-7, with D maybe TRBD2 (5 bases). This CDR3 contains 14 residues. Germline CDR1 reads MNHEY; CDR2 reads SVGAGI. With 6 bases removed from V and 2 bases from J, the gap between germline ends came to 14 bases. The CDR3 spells CASSPRVTAYEQYF. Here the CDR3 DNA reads TGTGCCAGCAGCCCGAGGGTGACGGCCTACGAGCAGTACTTC.

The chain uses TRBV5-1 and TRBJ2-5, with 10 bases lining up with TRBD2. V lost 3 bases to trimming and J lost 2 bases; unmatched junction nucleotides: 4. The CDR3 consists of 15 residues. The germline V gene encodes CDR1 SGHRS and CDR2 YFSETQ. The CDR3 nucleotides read TGCGCCAGCAGCTCGCTAGCGGGGGAACAAGAGACCCAGTACTTC. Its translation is CASSSLAGEQETQYF.

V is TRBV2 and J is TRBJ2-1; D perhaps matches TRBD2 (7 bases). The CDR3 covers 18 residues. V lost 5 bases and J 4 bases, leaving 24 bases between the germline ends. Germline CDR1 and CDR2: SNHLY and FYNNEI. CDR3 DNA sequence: TGTGCCAGCAGTCGTTACCCCCGGGGGGCGGGTTTGTACAATGAGCAGTTCTTC. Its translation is CASSRYPRGAGLYNEQFF.

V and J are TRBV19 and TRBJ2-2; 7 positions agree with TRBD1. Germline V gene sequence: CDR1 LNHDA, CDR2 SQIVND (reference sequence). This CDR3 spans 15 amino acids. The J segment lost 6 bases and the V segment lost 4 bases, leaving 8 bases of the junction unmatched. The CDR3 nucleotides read TGTGCCAGTAGTAAATGGGACAGTCGGGCCGGGGAGCTGTTTTTT. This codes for CASSKWDSRAGELFF.

CDR3 nucleotide sequence: TGTGCCAGTAGTACCCTGCGCGGGGGCAATCCGGATGAGCAGTTCTTC. Amino acids: CASSTLRGGNPDEQFF. The rearrangement uses TRBV19 and TRBJ2-1, with a weak D call TRBD2 (7 bases). The V gene's germline CDR1 is LNHDA and CDR2 SQIVND (reference sequence). CDR3 size: 16 residues. Deletions cut 4 bases from V and 8 bases from J, with 21 bases between.

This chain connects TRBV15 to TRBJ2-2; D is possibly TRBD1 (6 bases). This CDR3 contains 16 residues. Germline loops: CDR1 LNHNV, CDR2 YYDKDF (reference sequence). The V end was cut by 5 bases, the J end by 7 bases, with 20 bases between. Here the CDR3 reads CATSGAGTSWNGELFF. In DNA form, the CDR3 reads TGTGCCACCAGCGGCGCCGGGACATCCTGGAACGGGGAGCTGTTTTTT.

CDR3 nucleotide sequence: TGCGCCAGCAGCGGAAATACAGGAGGTCAAGAGACCCAGTACTTC. Protein product: CASSGNTGGQETQYF. The chain has TRBV5-1 and TRBJ2-5; D possibly matches TRBD1 or TRBD2 (5 bases each). Germline V lookup: CDR1 SGHRS, CDR2 YFSETQ. The V gene lost 4 bases and the J gene lost 2 bases, with 15 bases spanning the gap. The CDR3 covers 15 residues. The entire variable domain, with the rest obtained from reference TRBV5-1 and TRBJ2-5, is as follows: KAGVTQTPRYLIKTRGQQVTLSCSPISGHRSVSWYQQTPGQGLQFLFEYFSETQRNKGNFPGRFSGRQFSNSRSEMNVSTLELGDSALYLCASSGNTGGQETQYFGPGTRLLVL.

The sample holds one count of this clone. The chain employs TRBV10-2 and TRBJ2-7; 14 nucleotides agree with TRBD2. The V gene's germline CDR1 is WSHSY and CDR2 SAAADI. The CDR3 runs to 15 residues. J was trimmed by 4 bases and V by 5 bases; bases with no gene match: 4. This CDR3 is CASSKGTSGGYEQYF. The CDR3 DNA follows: TGCGCCAGCAGTAAGGGGACTAGCGGGGGATACGAGCAGTACTTC.

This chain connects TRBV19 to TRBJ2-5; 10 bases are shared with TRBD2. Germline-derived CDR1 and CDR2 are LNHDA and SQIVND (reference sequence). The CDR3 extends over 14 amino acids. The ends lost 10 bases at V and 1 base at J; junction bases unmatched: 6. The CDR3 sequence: CATRTSGVQETQYF. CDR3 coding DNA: TGTGCCACCCGGACTAGCGGAGTCCAAGAGACCCAGTACTTC.

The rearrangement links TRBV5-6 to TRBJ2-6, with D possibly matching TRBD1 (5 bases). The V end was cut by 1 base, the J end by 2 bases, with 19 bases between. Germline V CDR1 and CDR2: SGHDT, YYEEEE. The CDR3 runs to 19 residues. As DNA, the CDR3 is TGTGCCAGCAGCTTGCGGGCTCGCCCAAAAGGGGCTGGGGCCAACGTCCTGACTTTC. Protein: CASSLRARPKGAGANVLTF.

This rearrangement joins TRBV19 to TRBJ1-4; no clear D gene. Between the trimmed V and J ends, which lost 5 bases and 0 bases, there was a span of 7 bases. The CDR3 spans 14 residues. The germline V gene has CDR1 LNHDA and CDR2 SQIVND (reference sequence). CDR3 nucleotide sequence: TGTGCCAGTAGTTGGCAGCCAACTAATGAAAAACTGTTTTTT. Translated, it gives CASSWQPTNEKLFF.

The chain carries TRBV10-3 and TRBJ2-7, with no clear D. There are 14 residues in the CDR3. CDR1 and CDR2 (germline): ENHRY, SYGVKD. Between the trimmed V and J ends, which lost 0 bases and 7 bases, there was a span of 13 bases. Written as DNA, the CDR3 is TGTGCCATCAGTGAGTCGGGAAACCAGGTTGAGCAGTACTTC. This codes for CAISESGNQVEQYF.